This section outlines one T cell receptor (beta chain) sequence together with its context. Its antigen remains undetermined. No much larger clone exists at a distance of one base, and base qualities are not known. The sample's time point, from its label and the paper: baseline, week 1 (first vaccination visit). The treatment or condition label on this specimen signifies: pre-vaccination baseline after standard-of-care therapy. All donors had newly diagnosed IDH1-mutant astrocytomas of WHO grade 3 or 4 that showed loss of nuclear ATRX. The samples were drawn from NOA16, a multicentre, single-arm, open-label phase I trial in Germany that tested a mutant IDH1 peptide vaccine in humans for the first time. For immunogenicity testing, the blood drawn at visit V03 was used as the baseline sample. Genomic DNA for TCRB sequencing was extracted from EDTA blood using the DNeasy Blood and Tissue Kit. Here V drops 4 bases and J drops 6 bases, and the junction holds 9 bases not matched to any gene. CDR1 and CDR2, looked up from the germline V gene, are SGHTS and YDEGEE. Counted from cysteine to phenylalanine, this CDR3 has 15 amino acids. Only the CDR3 part of the read is kept: 45 bases, read in frame from the first base.

Preparation of the library involved the immunoSEQ multiplex PCR assay. Following the manufacturer's protocol, the hsTCRB Kit was used to amplify rearranged TCR beta chain sequences. Sequencing of TCRB libraries was carried out on an Illumina MiSeq. Processing in the source paper ran as follows. The proprietary platform of the kit vendor was used for demultiplexing, trimming and gene mapping. This immuneACCESS table, as held by TCRdb, lists in-frame sequences with V and J called but not all clones. Of the missing ones, under half trace to an unresolved V gene in checked studies; the others have no known cause. That table furnishes V, J and clone size, whereas the DNA furnished D and trimming. The sample has over 20,000 clones on record, 91% of them singletons. The ten largest clones represent roughly 9.2% of the sample. This sample is part of a study of a mutant IDH1 vaccine in newly diagnosed glioma (TCRdb year 2021). The study in broad terms: Of the approximately 29 treated patients, around 62% were male and around 40% were female, and a mean age of approximately 40 years was recorded. Before enrollment, most patients had been given radiochemotherapy with temozolomide as standard therapy, while the rest had received either radiotherapy alone or temozolomide alone. Peripheral blood was drawn at six visits: V03 (baseline), V05, V07, V10, V12 and V13. For exploratory analyses, about 25 treated patients had longitudinal TCRB deep sequencing done wherever samples were available.

What the study reported, not specific to this receptor: PBMC samples for TCRB deep sequencing were selected based on availability. Immune responses induced by the vaccine were seen in over 90% of patients across multiple MHC alleles. It was noted by the authors that analyses of patient blood samples could not be reproduced owing to sample limitations. No apparent relationship was observed between pseudoprogression and alterations in the top peripheral T cell clonotypes detected by TCRB sequencing.

The chain uses TRBV5-8 and TRBJ1-4, and TRBD1 matches 7 of the central bases. This receptor was obtained from a man aged 30-40 years with glioma. This sample comprised PBMCs, obtained from a glioma patient treated with radiotherapy, temozolomide or both. The CDR3 region: CASSLGTAEHEKLFF. The DNA sequence is TGTGCCAGCAGCCTAGGGACAGCGGAACATGAAAAACTGTTTTTT.